This TCR beta chain was sequenced during a study of blood T cell repertoires in COVID-19 (dated by TCRdb to about 2020). The study in broad terms: Collaborator samples came from the United States, Italy and Spain and covered acute and convalescent phases of COVID-19. The repertoires were released in a freely available public database intended as a resource for research on the immune response to SARS-CoV-2. A de-identified subject ID, COVID-19 status, age in years and sex were almost always included in the sample metadata. The samples were drawn from the first 160 participants of the ongoing ImmuneRACE study and from 950 to 1,500 subjects provided by 6 global collaborators. Where available, HLA class I and class II types were obtained from metadata supplied by the sample provider rather than from assay-based typing. Subjects who had been exposed to COVID-19, were actively infected with it, or had recovered from it provided the deeply sampled blood TCRbeta repertoires that made up the dataset. The material from the prospective study consisted of cDNA or gDNA derived from T cells, B-cell-depleted T cells, or PBMCs.

The V and J ends are trimmed by 8 bases and 0 bases, leaving 10 bases between them. CDR3 length: 13 amino acids, cysteine to phenylalanine. The read is trimmed to its CDR3 DNA, 39 bases read in frame from base 1. According to the germline V gene, CDR1 reads SNHLY and CDR2 reads FYNNEI. TCRbeta CDR3 regions were amplified from genomic DNA by means of the immunoSEQ Assay, a bias-controlled multiplex PCR. On the authors' methods: The number of nucleated cells in each sample was estimated from the amplification of reference gene primers within the assay. To quantify the absolute abundance of each unique TCRbeta CDR3 rearrangement, sequence reads were collapsed and filtered. For each sample, productive Simpson clonality was calculated as the square root of Simpson's diversity index across productive rearrangements. In its TCRdb copy, this immuneACCESS table keeps in-frame sequences only and misses some clones. Where compared with another copy, unresolved V genes explain less than half of these, and the others have no known cause. The V and J calls and the clone size are those of that table, but D and trimming were determined from the DNA. The sample profile shows a few hundred thousand clones; roughly 88% of them were found once. The top ten hold roughly 2.9% of the sample.

Study-wide conclusions, independent of this receptor: How much clinical and demographic metadata was included differed by source and by participant, and the metadata was provided uncurated.

This clone occurred once. This receptor's antigen is unknown. Per-base qualities were not stored, and no clone one base away is much larger. At one collaborating source in Seattle, patients were enrolled during active infection and were followed longitudinally through the course of disease. The collaborating institutions used their own protocols to collect whole blood in K2EDTA tubes. For TCRbeta analysis, collaborators shipped samples in one of three forms: frozen whole blood, isolated PBMCs, or DNA extracted from either of those sample types. Sequenced material: peripheral blood. The clonotype was recovered from a young woman with COVID-19, enrolled during active disease. Recombination joined TRBV2 with TRBJ1-2; TRBD1 is perhaps the D gene, given 5 matching bases. The DNA sequence reads TGTGCCAGCTACTGGACATCTAACTATGGCTACACCTTC. Its protein product is CASYWTSNYGYTF.